These 11 T cell receptor beta chains originate from one sample sequenced in a study of shared clonotypes between healthy human individuals. Assay used: immunoSEQ multiplex PCR; TCRdb lists only in-frame clones, some missing. The top ten hold over 0.12% of the sample, which has approximately 2.5 million clones, over 85% seen once. The sample comprised naive CD4+ T cells sorted from blood. The subset here: CD45RA+ positively selected. These receptors were taken from a young man in good health.

J is TRBJ1-6 and V is TRBV19, with D perhaps TRBD1 (6 bases). Germline loops: CDR1 LNHDA, CDR2 SQIVND (reference sequence). V lost 3 bases and J 9 bases, leaving 12 bases between the germline ends. The CDR3 has 14 amino acids. The CDR3 loop is CASSIQGSGSPLHF. The CDR3 coding sequence is TGTGCCAGTAGTATTCAGGGGTCAGGTTCACCCCTCCACTTT. The whole variable domain, remainder taken from reference TRBV19 and TRBJ1-6, is DGGITQSPKYLFRKEGQNVTLSCEQNLNHDAMYWYRQDPGQGLRLIYYSQIVNDFQKGDIAEGYSVSREKKESFPLTVTSAQKNPTAFYLCASSIQGSGSPLHFGNGTRLTVT.

This clone came up a few times. V and J are TRBV29-1 and TRBJ1-1; D is ambiguous. This CDR3 region has 12 residues. Germline V lookup: CDR1 SQVTM, CDR2 ANQGSEA. Trimming took off 4 bases at V and 2 bases at J, with 8 bases between the two ends. The CDR3 bases are TGCAGCGTTGGAGTAGCAAACACTGAAGCTTTCTTT. Translating it yields CSVGVANTEAFF.

The gene calls are TRBV10-2 and TRBJ1-4; 8 positions agree with TRBD1. Germline CDR1 WSHSY, CDR2 SAAADI. Trimming cost V 4 bases and J 2 bases; bases outside gene matches: 3. The CDR3 sequence is 15 residues long. This chain's CDR3 is CASSGTGKTNEKLFF. DNA of the CDR3: TGCGCCAGCAGTGGGACAGGGAAGACTAATGAAAAACTGTTTTTT.

The chain joins TRBV4-1 to TRBJ2-5; a weak D match, TRBD2 (7 bases). This CDR3 is 15 amino acids long. Trimming removed 4 bases at V and 5 bases at J, with 17 bases between. Germline values: CDR1 MGHRA, CDR2 YSYEKL. In nucleotides, the CDR3 is TGCGCCAGCAGCCCCGAACGGGGGGCAGTCGAGACCCAGTACTTC. The encoded protein is CASSPERGAVETQYF.

This sequence joins TRBV5-1 and TRBJ1-1, with 8 bases matching TRBD1. Looked up from germline, CDR1 is SGHRS and CDR2 is YFSETQ. The CDR3 spans 15 residues. With V trimmed by 4 bases and J by 3 bases, 8 bases remained unmatched. The CDR3 sequence: CASSERTGSDTEAFF. Here the CDR3 DNA reads TGCGCCAGCAGCGAGAGGACAGGGTCGGACACTGAAGCTTTCTTT. The complete variable domain, with remaining parts taken from reference TRBV5-1 and TRBJ1-1, reads KAGVTQTPRYLIKTRGQQVTLSCSPISGHRSVSWYQQTPGQGLQFLFEYFSETQRNKGNFPGRFSGRQFSNSRSEMNVSTLELGDSALYLCASSERTGSDTEAFFGQGTRLTVV.

This clone was detected once. CDR3 DNA: TGTGCCAGCAGCCGAATAACTAGGACGGACACCGGGGAGCTGTTTTTT. It codes for CASSRITRTDTGELFF. J is TRBJ2-2 and V is TRBV14; possible D gene TRBD2, 5 bases. The CDR3 has 16 residues. The germline V gene has CDR1 SGHDN and CDR2 FVKESK. V was pared by 4 bases and J by 3 bases, with 15 bases between.

The rearrangement links TRBV29-1 to TRBJ2-1; 7 nucleotides agree with TRBD1. This CDR3 spans 14 amino acids. V shed 1 base and J 5 bases; nucleotides not matched to a gene: 5. Germline lookup yields CDR1 SQVTM and CDR2 ANQGSEA. The CDR3 reads CSVEGTGLNNEQFF. The DNA for the CDR3 is TGCAGCGTTGAAGGGACAGGCCTCAACAATGAGCAGTTCTTC.

This rearrangement joins TRBV5-4 to TRBJ1-2, with 12 bases that match TRBD1. The CDR3 runs 17 residues. With 2 bases clipped from V and 3 bases from J, the junction kept 8 bases outside the gene matches. Germline-derived CDR1 and CDR2 are SGHNT and YYREEE (reference sequence). The DNA of the CDR3 is TGTGCCAGCAGCTTAGGGACAGGGGGCCGCGGTGACTATGGCTACACCTTC. Residues: CASSLGTGGRGDYGYTF. Full variable domain (remainder filled in from reference TRBV5-4 and TRBJ1-2): ETGVTQSPTHLIKTRGQQVTLRCSSQSGHNTVSWYQQALGQGPQFIFQYYREEENGRGNFPPRFSGLQFPNYSSELNVNALELDDSALYLCASSLGTGGRGDYGYTFGSGTRLTVV.

The CDR3 bases are TGTGCCTGGAGTAGTCAGGGGGTCGGGGAGCTGTTTTTT. Its protein product is CAWSSQGVGELFF. V usage is TRBV30 and J usage is TRBJ2-2; 7 nucleotides agree with TRBD1. This CDR3 contains 13 residues. Germline V CDR1 and CDR2: GTSNPN, SVGIG (reference sequence). The ends lost 2 bases at V and 7 bases at J; junction bases unmatched: 4.

V usage is TRBV28 and J usage is TRBJ1-5, with TRBD1 matching 9 bases. The CDR3 spans 16 residues. CDR1 is MDHEN, CDR2 SYDVKM, per germline. J was trimmed by 7 bases and V by 5 bases; bases with no gene match: 12. The CDR3 region has the DNA TGTGCCAGCAGTCTCCCGGCCGGGACAGGGAAACAGCCCCAGCATTTT. Translating it yields CASSLPAGTGKQPQHF. Together with reference TRBV28 and TRBJ1-5, the CDR3 gives the full variable domain: DVKVTQSSRYLVKRTGEKVFLECVQDMDHENMFWYRQDPGLGLRLIYFSYDVKMKEKGDIPEGYSVSREKKERFSLILESASTNQTSMYLCASSLPAGTGKQPQHFGDGTRLSIL.

The chain is built from TRBV5-4 and TRBJ2-5; TRBD1 aligns across 10 bases. The CDR3 is 15 residues long. Germline V gene sequence: CDR1 SGHNT, CDR2 YYREEE (reference sequence). The ends lost 4 bases at V and 5 bases at J; junction bases unmatched: 8. The CDR3 DNA is TGTGCCAGCAGCCCCCAGACAGGGGGCGCGGAGACCCAGTACTTC. Translated, it gives CASSPQTGGAETQYF.